The subject of this entry is one T cell receptor (beta chain). This record comes from a study of blood T cell repertoires in COVID-19. Overall study context: T cells, B-cell-depleted T cells, or PBMCs provided the cDNA or gDNA that served as material.

Measured with immunoSEQ multiplex PCR; TCRdb has only the in-frame clones, and not every one. The table has under 300,000 clones, roughly four fifths seen once. CDR3 size: 12 residues. Between the trimmed V and J ends, which lost 2 bases and 6 bases, there was a span of 8 bases. Germline V gene lookup returns CDR1 GTSNPN and CDR2 SVGIG (reference sequence). The sequence derives from a woman older than 75 with acute or convalescent COVID-19. Sequences were obtained from peripheral blood. J is TRBJ1-5 and V is TRBV30, with D hard to call. CDR3 nucleotides: TGTGCCTGGAGTAGACCGGGTCAGCCCCAGCATTTT. Translation: CAWSRPGQPQHF.